These T cell receptor beta chains were read from a single sample in a study of blood T cell repertoires in COVID-19. Here immunoSEQ multiplex PCR was the method, and the copy in TCRdb shows in-frame clones only, minus some. This sample carries fewer than 400,000 clones, around 82% of them seen once, and the ten largest clones take around 3%. Input material: peripheral blood. The receptors shown here come from a man aged 25-45 years with active or convalescent COVID-19. Each CDR3 is given with its conserved first and last residue. The D gene is left open where the match is weak. Rows may omit the clone size; those that give it use once, few, many or a size class.

clone_size: .; v_call: TRBV11-3; d_call: .; j_call: TRBJ2-1; cdr3_nt: TGTGCCAGCAGCTTAGATGGGGGGAGGTCCCGTGTCGATGAGCAGTTCTTC; cdr3_aa: CASSLDGGRSRVDEQFF
clone_size: few; v_call: TRBV6-1; d_call: .; j_call: TRBJ1-2; cdr3_nt: TGTGCCAGCAGTGAAGACAGGGAGTATGGCTACACCTTC; cdr3_aa: CASSEDREYGYTF
clone_size: .; v_call: TRBV9; d_call: TRBD1; j_call: TRBJ2-4; cdr3_nt: TGTGCCAGCAGCGTACGGACAGGGTGGTCCAAAAACATTCAGTACTTC; cdr3_aa: CASSVRTGWSKNIQYF
clone_size: .; v_call: TRBV27; d_call: TRBD2; j_call: TRBJ2-3; cdr3_nt: TGTGCCAGCAGCCGTAGAGGCGGGAGAGGGACAGATACGCAGTATTTT; cdr3_aa: CASSRRGGRGTDTQYF
clone_size: .; v_call: TRBV12-3/TRBV12-4; d_call: .; j_call: TRBJ2-2; cdr3_nt: TGTGCCAGCAGTTTTGGGGAGACCGGGGAGCTGTTTTTT; cdr3_aa: CASSFGETGELFF
clone_size: .; v_call: TRBV9; d_call: TRBD2; j_call: TRBJ2-1; cdr3_nt: TGTGCCAGCAGCGGGGGACTAGCAGACTACAATGAGCAGTTCTTC; cdr3_aa: CASSGGLADYNEQFF
clone_size: .; v_call: TRBV20-1; d_call: .; j_call: TRBJ1-1; cdr3_nt: TGCAGTGCTAGCTTGGGCGCTGAAGCTTTCTTT; cdr3_aa: CSASLGAEAFF
clone_size: .; v_call: TRBV7-9; d_call: .; j_call: TRBJ2-1; cdr3_nt: TGTGCCAGCAGCTTACCGTCCGGGGGCTCCTACAATGAGCAGTTCTTC; cdr3_aa: CASSLPSGGSYNEQFF
clone_size: .; v_call: TRBV5-1; d_call: TRBD2; j_call: TRBJ2-3; cdr3_nt: TGCGCCAGCAGCTTGGGATGGTCTAGCGGGTCAGATACGCAGTATTTT; cdr3_aa: CASSLGWSSGSDTQYF
clone_size: .; v_call: TRBV7-3; d_call: .; j_call: TRBJ2-6; cdr3_nt: TGTGCCAGCAGCTCTGGGGGCCCTGGGGCCAACGTCCTGACTTTC; cdr3_aa: CASSSGGPGANVLTF
clone_size: .; v_call: TRBV5-4; d_call: TRBD1; j_call: TRBJ2-7; cdr3_nt: TGTGCCAGCAGCTTGGGTTCAGGGGGCTACTACGAGCAGTACTTC; cdr3_aa: CASSLGSGGYYEQYF
clone_size: .; v_call: TRBV4-1; d_call: .; j_call: TRBJ2-5; cdr3_nt: TGCGCCAGCAGCCCCTTCGTTTCGGAGACCCAGTACTTC; cdr3_aa: CASSPFVSETQYF
clone_size: .; v_call: TRBV11-2; d_call: TRBD2; j_call: TRBJ2-1; cdr3_nt: TGTGCCAGCAGCCAGGGCGGGAGCACCTACAATGAGCAGTTCTTC; cdr3_aa: CASSQGGSTYNEQFF
clone_size: once; v_call: TRBV11-2; d_call: TRBD1; j_call: TRBJ2-3; cdr3_nt: TGTGCCAGCAGCCCCGTCCGGGACAGGTTGTATTTT; cdr3_aa: CASSPVRDRLYF
clone_size: .; v_call: TRBV7-2; d_call: TRBD2; j_call: TRBJ2-6; cdr3_nt: TGTGCCAGCAGCCAACCAGCGGGGGGGCCTGGGGCCAACGTCCTGACTTTC; cdr3_aa: CASSQPAGGPGANVLTF
clone_size: .; v_call: TRBV6-4; d_call: .; j_call: TRBJ1-5; cdr3_nt: TGTGCCAGCCGACAACGGGCGGGGAATCAGCCCCAGCATTTT; cdr3_aa: CASRQRAGNQPQHF
clone_size: .; v_call: TRBV2; d_call: .; j_call: TRBJ2-5; cdr3_nt: TGTGCCAGCAGTGGGGCCTGGGCTACTGAGGAGACCCAGTACTTC; cdr3_aa: CASSGAWATEETQYF
clone_size: .; v_call: TRBV29-1; d_call: .; j_call: TRBJ1-1; cdr3_nt: TGCAGCGTTGAACTCGGTGAACCGAACACTGAAGCTTTCTTT; cdr3_aa: CSVELGEPNTEAFF
clone_size: .; v_call: TRBV5-1; d_call: .; j_call: TRBJ1-1; cdr3_nt: TGCGCCAGCAGACAGGTGAACACTGAAGCTTTCTTT; cdr3_aa: CASRQVNTEAFF
clone_size: once; v_call: TRBV7-6; d_call: TRBD2; j_call: TRBJ2-1; cdr3_nt: TGTGCCAGCAGCCCCACAGGGCTAGCGGGGGGCTACAATGAGCAGTTCTTC; cdr3_aa: CASSPTGLAGGYNEQFF
clone_size: .; v_call: TRBV25-1; d_call: TRBD1; j_call: TRBJ2-2; cdr3_nt: TGTGCCAGCAGTGAATCACCAGGGGGCACCGGGGAGCTGTTTTTT; cdr3_aa: CASSESPGGTGELFF
clone_size: few; v_call: TRBV19; d_call: .; j_call: TRBJ1-6; cdr3_nt: TGTGCCAGTAGTATACAAGCATATAATTCACCCCTCCACTTT; cdr3_aa: CASSIQAYNSPLHF
clone_size: .; v_call: TRBV7-8; d_call: TRBD2; j_call: TRBJ2-5; cdr3_nt: TGTGCCAGCAGGCGGACTAGCGTTGCGGAGACCCAGTACTTC; cdr3_aa: CASRRTSVAETQYF
clone_size: once; v_call: TRBV6-5; d_call: .; j_call: TRBJ2-5; cdr3_nt: TGTGCCAGCAGTTACGGGGCAGGAGTCCAAGAGACCCAGTACTTC; cdr3_aa: CASSYGAGVQETQYF
clone_size: once; v_call: TRBV18; d_call: .; j_call: TRBJ2-1; cdr3_nt: TGTGCCAGCTCACGGGACTCTGGAGATGAGCAGTTCTTC; cdr3_aa: CASSRDSGDEQFF